This T cell receptor beta chain is drawn from a study of T-cell reconstitution after alpha-beta-depleted transplantation in children. The sample holds many counts of this clonotype. Its cognate antigen is unknown. General observations from the study: At around two months after transplant, the alpha-beta T cells were reportedly derived from several hundred expanded clones that came from non-depleted graft cells. T cells produced anew were the main source of T-cell counts and diversity one year after transplant. Recipient T cells and thymic progenitors that survived were the source of the high TCRbeta diversity seen at day 60 in some patients.

Unique molecular identifiers were incorporated during preparation of the TCRbeta library. MiXCR, run by TCRdb on the PCR reads, gives a single entry per CDR3 protein. There are 70,000 or so distinct CDR3 sequences in the sample; approximately 10% occur only once, and under 15% lies in the top ten. Losses at the gene ends were 5 bases for V and 8 bases for J; bases not matched to a gene: 9. This CDR3 comprises 14 residues. Germline CDR1 reads SGHRS; CDR2 reads YFSETQ. Sample: PBMCs, taken before TCRalphabeta/CD19-depleted stem cell transplant. This chain connects TRBV5-1 to TRBJ2-1; 8 bases match TRBD2. The receptor's source is a boy younger than 18 with acute myeloid leukemia, due to receive a stem cell transplant. CDR3 region: CASRPGLGSHEQFF. The CDR3 region has the DNA TGCGCCAGCAGACCGGGACTAGGGTCACATGAGCAGTTCTTC.